Listed below are T cell receptor beta chains from one sample, sequenced in a study of blood T cell repertoires in COVID-19. The method was immunoSEQ multiplex PCR; TCRdb's version includes in-frame clones alone and lacks a portion of them. This sample has approximately 310,000 clones, with around 87% found just once. Sequenced material: peripheral blood. All receptors come from a man aged 45-65 years with active or convalescent COVID-19. Both conserved end residues are part of each CDR3. Fields, in order: clone size, J gene, D gene, V gene, CDR3 protein, CDR3 DNA. The D gene is left open where the match is weak. Rows give clone size only sometimes, using once, few, many, or a class for an expanded clone.

>NA|TRBJ1-5|NA|TRBV7-8
CASTWTLNQPQHF
TGTGCCAGCACGTGGACACTCAATCAGCCCCAGCATTTT
>NA|TRBJ2-1|TRBD2|TRBV19
CASSTQGLAGGFYEQFF
TGTGCCAGTAGTACGCAGGGACTAGCGGGAGGATTTTATGAGCAGTTCTTC
>NA|TRBJ2-7|TRBD2|TRBV4-3
CASSSLALSSYEQYF
TGCGCCAGCAGTTCACTAGCGCTGAGCTCCTACGAGCAGTACTTC
>few|TRBJ1-1|TRBD1|TRBV19
CASSRRGQGARNTEAFF
TGTGCCAGTAGTAGGAGGGGACAGGGGGCGCGGAACACTGAAGCTTTCTTT
>NA|TRBJ2-1|NA|TRBV7-9
CASSLALRSYNEQFF
TGTGCCAGCAGCTTAGCACTGCGCTCCTACAATGAGCAGTTCTTC
>NA|TRBJ2-7|NA|TRBV7-3
CASSRQAILSYEQYF
TGTGCCAGCAGCCGACAGGCAATCCTCTCCTACGAGCAGTACTTC
>few|TRBJ1-4|TRBD1|TRBV2
CASTGQGYEKLFF
TGTGCCAGCACAGGACAGGGGTATGAAAAACTGTTTTTT
>NA|TRBJ2-2|NA|TRBV5-1
CASSQWNAVTGELFF
TGCGCCAGCAGCCAGTGGAACGCGGTGACCGGGGAGCTGTTTTTT
>NA|TRBJ1-2|NA|TRBV21-1
CASSFLRTGRKYGYTF
TGTGCCAGCAGCTTCCTCAGGACAGGGCGAAAATATGGCTACACCTTC
>few|TRBJ2-7|TRBD1|TRBV4-3
CASSQDMAGGIYEQYF
TGCGCCAGCAGCCAAGATATGGCAGGGGGTATCTACGAGCAGTACTTC
>few|TRBJ1-1|NA|TRBV7-2
CASSSSMNTEAFF
TGTGCCAGCAGCTCGAGCATGAACACTGAAGCTTTCTTT
>NA|TRBJ2-4|NA|TRBV10-3
CAISEGELAKNIQYF
TGTGCCATCAGTGAAGGAGAACTAGCCAAAAACATTCAGTACTTC
>few|TRBJ1-5|TRBD1|TRBV5-1
CASSYTTGPNQPQHF
TGCGCCAGCAGCTACACGACAGGGCCCAATCAGCCCCAGCATTTT
>NA|TRBJ2-2|NA|TRBV16
CASRRTPTGELFF
TGTGCCAGCAGACGGACGCCCACCGGGGAGTTGTTTTTT
>NA|TRBJ1-2|TRBD1|TRBV5-1
CASSNGQGAGGYTF
TGCGCCAGCAGCAACGGACAGGGGGCAGGTGGCTACACCTTC
>once|TRBJ1-6|TRBD1|TRBV27
CASSSGQGPNSPLHF
TGTGCCAGCAGTTCCGGACAGGGCCCTAATTCACCCCTCCACTTT
>NA|TRBJ1-1|NA|TRBV6-5
CASRVVRWEAFF
TGTGCCAGCCGAGTGGTCAGGTGGGAAGCTTTCTTT
>NA|TRBJ1-5|NA|TRBV30
CAWSVYSNQPQHF
TGTGCCTGGAGTGTGTATAGCAATCAGCCCCAGCATTTT
>NA|TRBJ2-1|TRBD1|TRBV18
CASSPRDRDLGEQFF
TGTGCCAGCTCACCACGGGACAGGGATTTGGGTGAGCAGTTCTTC
>NA|TRBJ2-7|NA|TRBV28
CASRKIGGTYEQYF
TGTGCCAGCAGAAAAATTGGAGGCACCTACGAGCAGTACTTC
>NA|TRBJ2-7|NA|TRBV4-3
CASSQDDGQSYEQYF
TGCGCCAGCAGCCAAGATGACGGACAGTCCTACGAGCAGTACTTC
>NA|TRBJ1-1|NA|TRBV19
CASSGQPNEAFF
TGTGCCAGTAGTGGACAGCCTAATGAAGCTTTCTTT
>few|TRBJ2-7|TRBD1|TRBV6-5
CASSYSRTGDSYEQYF
TGTGCCAGCAGTTACTCGAGGACAGGGGACTCCTACGAGCAGTACTTC
>NA|TRBJ2-7|NA|TRBV9
CASSPRQVSYEQYF
TGTGCCAGCAGCCCCCGACAGGTCTCCTACGAGCAGTACTTC
>NA|TRBJ1-4|NA|TRBV7-6
CASSLRGGSEKLFF
TGTGCCAGCAGCTTACGAGGGGGTAGTGAAAAACTGTTTTTT
>NA|TRBJ2-7|NA|TRBV5-5
CASSSTSYEQYF
TGTGCCAGCAGCTCGACATCCTACGAGCAGTACTTC
>NA|TRBJ1-6|NA|TRBV7-2
CASSLVAVSGSPLHF
TGTGCCAGCAGCTTAGTTGCAGTTTCTGGCTCACCCCTCCACTTT
>NA|TRBJ1-2|TRBD1|TRBV28
CASSIGQVGYGYTF
TGTGCCAGCAGCATCGGACAGGTGGGCTATGGCTACACCTTC
>NA|TRBJ1-2|NA|TRBV6-2/TRBV6-3
CASSYSIGRAGRGGYTF
TGTGCCAGCAGTTATTCTATCGGCAGGGCCGGGAGAGGTGGCTACACCTTC
>NA|TRBJ1-1|NA|TRBV5-1
CASSLFVDTEAFF
TGCGCCAGCAGCTTGTTTGTAGACACTGAAGCTTTCTTT
>NA|TRBJ1-5|TRBD1|TRBV3-1/TRBV3-2
CASSGGQGNQPQHF
TGTGCCAGCAGCGGGGGACAGGGGAATCAGCCCCAGCATTTT
>NA|TRBJ1-6|TRBD1|TRBV5-1
CASSHRGGPLHF
TGCGCCAGCAGCCACAGGGGTGGCCCCCTCCACTTT
>NA|TRBJ1-1|TRBD1|TRBV2
CASLTTGKAEAFF
TGTGCCAGCCTCACGACAGGGAAGGCTGAAGCTTTCTTT
>NA|TRBJ1-4|TRBD1|TRBV13
CASSGRGQGRNEKLFF
TGTGCCAGCAGCGGCAGAGGACAGGGCCGGAATGAAAAACTGTTTTTT
>NA|TRBJ2-3|NA|TRBV9
CASSPHGGGGTDTQYF
TGTGCCAGCAGCCCACACGGGGGTGGGGGCACAGATACGCAGTATTTT
>NA|TRBJ2-7|NA|TRBV21-1
CASSNMRDRGYSYEQYF
TGTGCCAGCAGCAATATGCGGGACAGGGGTTATTCCTACGAGCAGTACTTC
>NA|TRBJ1-5|TRBD1|TRBV28
CASRGTGGNQPQHF
TGTGCCAGCAGAGGGACAGGGGGCAATCAGCCCCAGCATTTT
>NA|TRBJ2-1|NA|TRBV7-2
CASSLWSRTDNEQFF
TGTGCCAGCAGCTTATGGTCCAGGACAGACAATGAGCAGTTCTTC
>once|TRBJ2-5|NA|TRBV11-1
CASSLVGRRNSETQYF
TGTGCCAGCAGCTTAGTGGGGCGAAGGAACTCGGAGACCCAGTACTTC
>few|TRBJ2-6|NA|TRBV6-2/TRBV6-3
CASSVNGVSGANVLTF
TGTGCCAGCAGTGTCAACGGGGTCTCTGGGGCCAACGTCCTGACTTTC
>NA|TRBJ1-3|NA|TRBV2
CASRQDGNTIYF
TGTGCCAGCAGGCAGGATGGAAACACCATATATTTT
>NA|TRBJ1-2|NA|TRBV24-1
CATSENANSFHGYTF
TGTGCCACCAGTGAAAACGCGAACTCGTTCCATGGCTACACCTTC
>NA|TRBJ1-1|NA|TRBV20-1
CSAKDRSEAFF
TGCAGTGCTAAAGACCGTTCTGAAGCTTTCTTT
>NA|TRBJ1-3|TRBD1|TRBV6-5
CASSRTGDAGNTIYF
TGTGCCAGCAGTAGAACAGGGGATGCCGGAAACACCATATATTTT
>NA|TRBJ2-7|TRBD2|TRBV6-2/TRBV6-3
CASSHPVIGAWTSGTTYEQYF
TGTGCCAGCAGTCACCCAGTAATCGGGGCCTGGACTAGCGGGACTACCTACGAGCAGTACTTC
>NA|TRBJ2-5|TRBD1|TRBV30
CAWSTGQRKTQYF
TGTGCCTGGAGCACGGGACAGAGAAAGACCCAGTACTTC
>once|TRBJ2-7|TRBD1|TRBV15
CATSTRDRGIYEQYF
TGTGCCACCAGCACCCGGGACAGGGGGATCTACGAGCAGTACTTC
>NA|TRBJ1-2|NA|TRBV4-3
CASSREQGFGYTF
TGCGCCAGCAGCCGGGAACAGGGTTTTGGCTACACCTTC